The next 30 T cell receptor beta chains were all read from a single sample in a study of CD8 T cells in ankylosing spondylitis. Findings and limits, study-wide: A TCR beta motif of 7 or 8 highly homologous variants appeared characteristic of ankylosing spondylitis blood.

In TCRdb, the 5' RACE reads were re-called with MiXCR into one record per CDR3 protein. The sample contains a few hundred thousand distinct CDR3 sequences, approximately 17% of which appear only once. The antigens for these receptors are not known. The sample consisted of blood, either unsorted or a sorted T cell fraction (not recorded which). These receptors were taken from a male donor with ankylosing spondylitis.

The chain uses TRBV2 and TRBJ1-6; no clear D gene. This CDR3 has 17 amino acids. V was cut by 2 bases and J by 0 bases, with 11 bases left in between. In germline, CDR1 is SNHLY, CDR2 FYNNEI. The CDR3 sequence: CASSERQLTSYNSPLHF. CDR3 sequence (DNA): TGTGCCAGCAGTGAACGGCAGCTAACCTCCTATAATTCACCCCTCCACTTT. Based on the CDR3 plus reference TRBV2 and TRBJ1-6, the full variable domain is EPEVTQTPSHQVTQMGQEVILRCVPISNHLYFYWYRQILGQKVEFLVSFYNNEISEKSEIFDDQFSVERPDGSNFTLKIRSTKLEDSAMYFCASSERQLTSYNSPLHFGNGTRLTVT.

Written as DNA, the CDR3 is TGTGCCAGCAGTTGGGGGATGACTTGGGACCAAGAGACCCAGTACTTC. Protein sequence: CASSWGMTWDQETQYF. V usage is TRBV6-5 and J usage is TRBJ2-5; D is perhaps TRBD1 or TRBD2 (5 bases each). V lost 4 bases, J lost 0 bases, and 15 bases lay in between. Germline assignment: CDR1 MNHEY and CDR2 SVGAGI. The CDR3 spans 16 residues.

The chain links TRBV28 to TRBJ2-7; no reliable D call. V lost 2 bases to trimming and J lost 2 bases, with 10 bases between them. The CDR3 consists of 14 residues. The germline V gene has CDR1 MDHEN and CDR2 SYDVKM. CDR3 sequence reads: CASSLTGSPYEQYF. The CDR3 region has the DNA TGTGCCAGCAGTTTAACGGGCAGCCCCTACGAGCAGTACTTC.

This clonotype was detected only a few times. The chain couples TRBV20-1 to TRBJ2-1; 7 positions agree with TRBD2. The CDR3 length is 14 residues. Per the germline V gene, CDR1 is DFQATT and CDR2 is SNEGSKA (reference sequence). Unmatched junction bases numbered 10, after V lost 5 bases and J lost 6 bases. The chain's CDR3 is CSASRSGNGNEQFF. In nucleotides, the CDR3 is TGCAGTGCTTCGAGAAGCGGGAACGGCAATGAGCAGTTCTTC.

This clonotype appeared a few times. The V gene is TRBV10-3, the J gene TRBJ1-1; no definite D call. The CDR3 is 12 amino acids. Germline CDR1 and CDR2: ENHRY and SYGVKD. V lost 5 bases and J lost 5, with 9 bases in between. The CDR3 spells CAISPQGTEAFF. In DNA form, the CDR3 reads TGTGCCATCAGTCCTCAAGGGACTGAAGCTTTCTTT.

The rearrangement uses TRBV5-1 and TRBJ2-7, with 7 bases lining up with TRBD1. The germline gives CDR1 SGHRS, CDR2 YFSETQ. This CDR3 is 14 amino acids long. The junction had 7 bases not matched to a gene; V was cut back by 4 bases and J by 3 bases. CDR3 nucleotide sequence: TGCGCCAGCAGCACATCAGGGGGTGTCTACGAGCAGTACTTC. This gives the protein CASSTSGGVYEQYF.

The rearrangement links TRBV12-5 to TRBJ2-7; the match to TRBD1 covers 7 bases. The germline V gene has CDR1 LGHNT and CDR2 FRNRAP. CDR3 length: 13 amino acids. J lost 2 bases, V lost 4 bases, and 2 bases had no gene match. The CDR3 spells CASGSTGAYEQYF. In DNA form, the CDR3 reads TGTGCTAGTGGTTCTACAGGGGCCTACGAGCAGTACTTC.

There are many counts of this clonotype. V gene TRBV12-3 or TRBV12-4 combines with J gene TRBJ1-1, with D unresolved. CDR3 size: 15 residues. Trimming pared 3 bases from V and 3 bases from J, leaving 14 bases between. CDR3 DNA: TGTGCCAGCAGTTTCGGTTCGTCCGGATACACTGAAGCTTTCTTT. This gives the protein CASSFGSSGYTEAFF.

This clonotype has only a few counts. This chain links TRBV2 with TRBJ1-1; D gene ambiguous. The ends were cut back, 8 bases at V and 1 base at J, with 8 bases in the middle. This CDR3 has 12 amino acids. Germline loops: CDR1 SNHLY, CDR2 FYNNEI. The CDR3 sequence is CASVYKNTEAFF. CDR3 nucleotides: TGTGCCAGCGTATACAAGAACACTGAAGCTTTCTTT.

This clonotype was counted a few times. The chain has TRBV11-3 and TRBJ2-7, with 9 bases fitting TRBD1. V shed 1 base, J shed 4 bases, and the junction held 2 bases outside the gene matches. The length of the CDR3 is 14 residues. CDR1 and CDR2 from the germline V gene are SGHNT and YENEEA. This CDR3 is CASSLGQGEYEQYF. CDR3 DNA sequence: TGTGCCAGCAGCTTAGGACAGGGGGAATACGAGCAGTACTTC.

This chain connects TRBV12-3 or TRBV12-4 to TRBJ1-1; D is uncertain. The V and J ends lost 2 bases and 0 bases respectively, with 7 bases between them. This CDR3 spans 14 amino acids. The CDR3 DNA sequence: TGTGCCAGCAGTTTACATCCGGTGAACACTGAAGCTTTCTTT. This translates into CASSLHPVNTEAFF.

In its sample, this clonotype was seen a few times. The gene calls are TRBV20-1 and TRBJ2-3; D remains unclear. The germline V gene has CDR1 DFQATT and CDR2 SNEGSKA (reference sequence). The CDR3 totals 14 residues. Trimming stripped 0 bases from V and 2 bases from J, with 9 bases between. CDR3 amino acids: CSARDLTDTDTQYF. In DNA, the CDR3 is TGCAGTGCTAGAGATCTAACCGACACAGATACGCAGTATTTT.

This clonotype was counted between two and nine times. The rearrangement joins TRBV20-1 to TRBJ2-7; D might be TRBD2 (6 bases). Trimming left V 3 bases short and J 3 bases short, with 15 bases between. Per the germline V gene, CDR1 is DFQATT and CDR2 is SNEGSKA (reference sequence). The CDR3 has 14 residues. The CDR3: CSASGFQDYYEQYF. The DNA for the CDR3 is TGCAGTGCTAGTGGGTTCCAGGACTACTACGAGCAGTACTTC.

This clonotype was seen more than once but under ten times. The chain couples TRBV4-3 to TRBJ1-1, with 7 nucleotides matching TRBD1. The CDR3 totals 17 residues. CDR1 is LGHNA and CDR2 is YSLEER in the germline V gene. V lost 0 bases, J lost 5 bases, and 12 bases stayed unmatched. The chain's CDR3 is CASSQDFQGVVGTEAFF. As DNA, the CDR3 is TGCGCCAGCAGCCAAGATTTCCAGGGGGTTGTAGGGACTGAAGCTTTCTTT.

This clonotype has only a few counts. This sequence joins TRBV5-6 and TRBJ2-1; either TRBD1 or TRBD2 may supply D (6 bases each). The CDR3 has 15 residues. V lost 0 bases, J lost 8 bases, and 15 bases lay in between. Germline V gene data show CDR1 as SGHDT and CDR2 as YYEEEE. In DNA, the CDR3 is TGTGCCAGCAGCTTGGAGGGGGGAGCAGCACATGAGCAGTTCTTC. It encodes CASSLEGGAAHEQFF.

This chain links TRBV23-1 with TRBJ2-1; TRBD1 might be the D (7 bases). TRBV23-1 is reported as an ORF; its role is uncertain. The CDR3 consists of 20 residues. V lost 6 bases to trimming and J lost 3 bases, with 30 bases between them. The CDR3 protein is CASRTPGQTPGGRRYNEQFF. The DNA for the CDR3 is TGCGCCAGCAGGACACCAGGACAGACCCCAGGGGGGAGACGCTACAATGAGCAGTTCTTC.

This clonotype has a handful of counts. The chain has TRBV6-5 and TRBJ2-6, with D possibly matching TRBD1 (6 bases). Per the germline V gene, CDR1 is MNHEY and CDR2 is SVGAGI. Trimming cost V 5 bases and J 9 bases, with 8 bases left between them. This CDR3 is 12 amino acids long. CDR3 in amino acids: CASSRDINVLTF. The CDR3 DNA is TGTGCCAGCAGTAGGGACATCAACGTCCTGACTTTC.

There are a few counts of this clonotype. The chain is built from TRBV6-2 or TRBV6-3 and TRBJ2-5; D unclear. Germline V gene data show CDR1 as MNHEY and CDR2 as SVGEGT. CDR3 length: 16 amino acids. The V end was cut by 4 bases, the J end by 1 base, with 16 bases between. CDR3 DNA sequence: TGTGCCAGCAGTTCCCGCCCCCCCGCGGCCCAAGAGACCCAGTACTTC. Residues: CASSSRPPAAQETQYF.

Many counts were recorded for this clonotype. V is TRBV5-1 and J is TRBJ2-1; D not resolved. The V gene lost 1 base and the J gene lost 6 bases, with 5 bases spanning the gap. Per germline, CDR1 SGHRS and CDR2 YFSETQ. The CDR3 length is 12 residues. The CDR3 sequence: CASSLPSNEQFF. The CDR3 bases are TGCGCCAGCAGCTTGCCGTCCAATGAGCAGTTCTTC. Full variable domain (missing parts from reference TRBV5-1 and TRBJ2-1): KAGVTQTPRYLIKTRGQQVTLSCSPISGHRSVSWYQQTPGQGLQFLFEYFSETQRNKGNFPGRFSGRQFSNSRSEMNVSTLELGDSALYLCASSLPSNEQFFGPGTRLTVL.

This clonotype was counted only a few times. CDR3 sequence reads: CSARAGSLRDNSPLHF. The CDR3 DNA reads TGCAGTGCTAGGGCGGGTTCCCTACGAGATAATTCACCCCTCCACTTT. The chain is built from TRBV20-1 and TRBJ1-6; D is unresolved. Per the germline V gene, CDR1 is DFQATT and CDR2 is SNEGSKA (reference sequence). This CDR3 region has 16 residues. Trimming removed 3 bases at V and 5 bases at J, with 17 bases between.

The V and J genes are TRBV10-2 and TRBJ1-2; the D gene is possibly TRBD1 (5 bases). Looked up from germline, CDR1 is WSHSY and CDR2 is SAAADI. The CDR3 sequence is 15 residues long. Trimming removed 0 bases from V and 7 bases from J, with 15 bases in between. The CDR3 DNA follows: TGCGCCAGCAGTGAGTCGAGTTCGGGCAGGGCTGGCTACACCTTC. Protein: CASSESSSGRAGYTF.

The chain links TRBV20-1 to TRBJ2-7; 12 bases match TRBD2. V shed 3 bases, J shed 5 bases, and the junction held 11 bases outside the gene matches. Germline loops: CDR1 DFQATT, CDR2 SNEGSKA (reference sequence). The CDR3 has 16 amino acids. Here the CDR3 reads CSASVSSGRALHEQYF. The CDR3, as DNA: TGCAGTGCTAGTGTGTCTAGCGGGAGGGCCCTTCACGAGCAGTACTTC.

A few counts support this clonotype. The chain couples TRBV30 to TRBJ1-2; D not certain. Germline CDR1 GTSNPN, CDR2 SVGIG (reference sequence). Trimming removed 3 bases at V and 1 base at J, with 6 bases between. CDR3 length equals 12 residues. In DNA, the CDR3 is TGTGCCTGGAGGGGCAGTAACTATGGCTACACCTTC. Protein: CAWRGSNYGYTF.

This clonotype was counted a few times. This rearrangement joins TRBV20-1 to TRBJ2-4; the match to TRBD2 covers 9 bases. The CDR3 is 14 residues long. V shed 0 bases and J 7 bases; nucleotides not matched to a gene: 4. CDR1 and CDR2 from the germline V gene are DFQATT and SNEGSKA (reference sequence). This CDR3 reads CSARDSSGANIQYF. DNA of the CDR3: TGCAGTGCTAGAGACTCTAGCGGGGCCAACATTCAGTACTTC.

This clonotype was picked up many times. This sequence joins TRBV12-3 or TRBV12-4 and TRBJ2-2, with D possibly TRBD1 on 5 matching bases. The CDR3 runs to 14 residues. Trimming left V 8 bases short and J 8 bases short, with 18 bases between. The CDR3 DNA follows: TGTGCCAGCCGCCGACAGAGGCGGATGGGGGAGCTGTTTTTT. Protein sequence: CASRRQRRMGELFF.

This clonotype showed up many times. The rearrangement links TRBV12-3 or TRBV12-4 to TRBJ2-1; TRBD2 is a possible D gene (6 bases). V was trimmed by 3 bases and J by 4 bases, leaving 10 bases between them. CDR3 length: 14 residues. CDR3 region: CASSLLGTYNEQFF. The CDR3 coding sequence is TGTGCCAGCAGTTTGTTGGGGACTTACAATGAGCAGTTCTTC.

The V call is TRBV20-1, the J call TRBJ2-1; D is uncertain. The CDR3 covers 12 residues. Germline-derived CDR1 and CDR2 are DFQATT and SNEGSKA (reference sequence). Trimming cost V 2 bases and J 6 bases, with 8 bases left between them. CDR3: CSARKGGNEQFF. In DNA form, the CDR3 reads TGCAGTGCTAGAAAAGGCGGCAATGAGCAGTTCTTC.

This clonotype was recorded a few times. The rearrangement uses TRBV2 and TRBJ1-2; D is uncertain. CDR1 and CDR2 (germline): SNHLY, FYNNEI. V lost 6 bases and J 8 bases, leaving 13 bases between the germline ends. The CDR3 length is 12 residues. CDR3 amino acids: CASRMDAGGYTF. The CDR3 nucleotides are TGTGCCAGCAGGATGGACGCGGGCGGCTACACCTTC.

There are many counts of this clonotype. The chain employs TRBV5-1 and TRBJ1-2, with D possibly TRBD1 on 5 matching bases. In germline, CDR1 is SGHRS, CDR2 YFSETQ. CDR3 length: 16 amino acids. Trimming removed 1 base from V and 4 bases from J, with 17 bases in between. The CDR3 sequence: CASSLYSAVGGYGYTF. CDR3 sequence (DNA): TGCGCCAGCAGCTTGTATTCGGCAGTCGGGGGCTATGGCTACACCTTC.

This clonotype was counted between two and nine times. The CDR3 nucleotides are TGTGCCAGTAGTATCCTAGGGGTTGGGGCCAACGTCCTGACTTTC. Translation gives CASSILGVGANVLTF. The chain couples TRBV19 to TRBJ2-6; possibly TRBD1 for D (5 bases). Trimming removed 3 bases from V and 3 bases from J, with 9 bases in between. Germline values: CDR1 LNHDA, CDR2 SQIVND (reference sequence). This CDR3 region has 15 residues.